Sequencing of this T cell receptor (beta chain) was carried out in a study of a mutant IDH1 vaccine in newly diagnosed glioma. Study-level background: Of the patients given treatment, around 60% were male and 37.5% were female, and a mean age of approximately 40 years was recorded.

Time point meaning: baseline, week 1 (first vaccination visit). Regarding treatment: pre-vaccination baseline after standard-of-care therapy. Using immunoSEQ multiplex PCR, the repertoire was profiled, and TCRdb retains in-frame clones only, with some absent. This table holds about 35,000 clones, around 80% found once. Germline values: CDR1 SEHNR, CDR2 FQNEAQ (reference sequence). This CDR3 is built from 15 residues. The V gene end was trimmed by 5 bases and the J gene end by 1 base; junction bases not matched to a gene: 5. The chain has TRBV7-9 and TRBJ1-5; the match to TRBD1 covers 7 bases. The TCR was taken from a man aged 50 to 60 with glioma. Some clones in this sample may be carry-over from other donors' samples. The source material was peripheral blood mononuclear cells (PBMCs), sampled from a glioma patient treated with radiotherapy, temozolomide or both. Written as DNA, the CDR3 is TGTGCCAGCAGCACAGGGGTTGACAGCAATCAGCCCCAGCATTTT. Translated, it gives CASSTGVDSNQPQHF.